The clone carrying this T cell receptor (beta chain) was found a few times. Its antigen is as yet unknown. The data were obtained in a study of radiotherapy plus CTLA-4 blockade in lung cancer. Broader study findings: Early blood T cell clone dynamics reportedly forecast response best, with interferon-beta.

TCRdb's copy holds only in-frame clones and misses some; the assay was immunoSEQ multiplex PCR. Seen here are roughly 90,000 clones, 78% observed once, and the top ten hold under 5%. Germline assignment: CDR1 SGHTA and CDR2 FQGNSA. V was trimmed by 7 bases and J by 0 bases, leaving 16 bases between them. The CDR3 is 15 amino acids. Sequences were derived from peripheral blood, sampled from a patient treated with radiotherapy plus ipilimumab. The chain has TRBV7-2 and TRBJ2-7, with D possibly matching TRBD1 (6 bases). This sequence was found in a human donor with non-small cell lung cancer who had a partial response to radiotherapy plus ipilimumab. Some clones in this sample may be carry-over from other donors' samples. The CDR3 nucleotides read TGTGCCAGCACCCTAGAAGGGGGACACTCCTACGAGCAGTACTTC. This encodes CASTLEGGHSYEQYF.